This paragraph reports one T cell receptor beta chain. These data come from a study of blood T cell repertoires in COVID-19. One Seattle source followed patients from active infection through their disease course. As originally analysed: Counts of nucleated cells, estimated from reference gene primer amplification, were obtained. Profiling relied on immunoSEQ multiplex PCR, and the TCRdb table lists in-frame clones only, not all of them. Clone size and V and J calls were adopted from that table, with D and trimming inferred from the DNA. The profile shows about 56,000 clones, about 88% of them singletons. The CDR3 is made up of 14 amino acids. V lost 6 bases and J 8 bases, leaving 16 bases between the germline ends. CDR1 is LGHDT and CDR2 is YNNKEL in the germline V gene (reference sequence).

The chain links TRBV3-1 (or the pseudogene TRBV3-2) to TRBJ1-4, with a possible D match to TRBD1 (6 bases). The sequenced sample consisted of peripheral blood. The receptor's source is a woman aged 60 to 75 with COVID-19, enrolled during active disease. The CDR3 DNA reads as TGTGCCAGCAGTCCCTCCAGGGGTGTGGAAAAACTGTTTTTT. Residues: CASSPSRGVEKLFF.